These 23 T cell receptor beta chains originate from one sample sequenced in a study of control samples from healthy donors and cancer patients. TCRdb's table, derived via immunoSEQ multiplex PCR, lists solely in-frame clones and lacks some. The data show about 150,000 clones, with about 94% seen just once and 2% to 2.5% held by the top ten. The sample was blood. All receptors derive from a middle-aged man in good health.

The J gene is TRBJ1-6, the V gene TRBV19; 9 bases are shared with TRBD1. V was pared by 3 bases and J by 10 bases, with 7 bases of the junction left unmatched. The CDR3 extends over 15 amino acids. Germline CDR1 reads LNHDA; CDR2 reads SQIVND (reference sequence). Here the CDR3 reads CASSMGTGLRSPLHF. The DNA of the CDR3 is TGTGCCAGTAGTATGGGGACAGGGCTCAGGTCACCCCTCCACTTT.

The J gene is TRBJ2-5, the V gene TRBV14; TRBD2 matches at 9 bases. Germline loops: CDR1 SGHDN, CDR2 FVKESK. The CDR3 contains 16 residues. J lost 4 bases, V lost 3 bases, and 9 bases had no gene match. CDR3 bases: TGTGCCAGCAGCCAGTTACTAGCGGGTTTTCGAGAGACCCAGTACTTC. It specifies CASSQLLAGFRETQYF.

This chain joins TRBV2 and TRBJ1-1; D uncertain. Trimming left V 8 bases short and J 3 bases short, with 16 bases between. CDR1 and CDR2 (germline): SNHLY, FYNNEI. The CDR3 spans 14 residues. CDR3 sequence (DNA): TGTGCCAGCGGATACATAACCCGCGACACTGAAGCTTTCTTT. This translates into CASGYITRDTEAFF.

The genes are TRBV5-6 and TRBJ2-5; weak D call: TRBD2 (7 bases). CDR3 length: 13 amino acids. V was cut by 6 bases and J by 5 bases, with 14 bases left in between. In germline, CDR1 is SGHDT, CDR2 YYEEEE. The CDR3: CASNWGGGETQYF. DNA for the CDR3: TGTGCCAGCAACTGGGGCGGGGGCGAGACCCAGTACTTC.

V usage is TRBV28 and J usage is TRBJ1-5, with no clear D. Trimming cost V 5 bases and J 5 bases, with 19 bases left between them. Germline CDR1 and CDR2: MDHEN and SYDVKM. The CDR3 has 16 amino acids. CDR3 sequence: CASSPPNSVGYQPQHF. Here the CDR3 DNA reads TGTGCCAGCAGTCCCCCCAACTCGGTGGGCTATCAGCCCCAGCATTTT.

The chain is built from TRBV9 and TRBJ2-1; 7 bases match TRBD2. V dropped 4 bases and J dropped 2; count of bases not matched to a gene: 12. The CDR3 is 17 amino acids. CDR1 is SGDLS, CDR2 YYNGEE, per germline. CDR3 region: CASSITPSGLPYNEQFF. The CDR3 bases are TGTGCCAGCAGCATCACCCCTAGCGGTTTGCCCTACAATGAGCAGTTCTTC.

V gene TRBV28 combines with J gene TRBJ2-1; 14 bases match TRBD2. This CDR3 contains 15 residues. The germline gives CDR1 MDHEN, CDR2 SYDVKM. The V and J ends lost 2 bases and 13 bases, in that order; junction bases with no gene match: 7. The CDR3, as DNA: TGTGCCAGCAGTTTAGGGGGACTAGCGGGAGTCAAACAGTTCTTC. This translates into CASSLGGLAGVKQFF.

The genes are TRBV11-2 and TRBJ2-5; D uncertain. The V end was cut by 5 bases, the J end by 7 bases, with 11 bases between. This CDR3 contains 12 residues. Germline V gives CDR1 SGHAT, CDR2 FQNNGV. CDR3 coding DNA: TGTGCCAGCAGCCCGAAGGGTTGGACCCAGTACTTC. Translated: CASSPKGWTQYF.

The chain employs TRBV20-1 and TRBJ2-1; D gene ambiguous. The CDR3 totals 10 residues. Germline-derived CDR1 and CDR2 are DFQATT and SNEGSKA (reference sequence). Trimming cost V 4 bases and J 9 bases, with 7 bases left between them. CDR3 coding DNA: TGCAGTGCTACCCTCAGTGAGCAGTTCTTC. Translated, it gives CSATLSEQFF.

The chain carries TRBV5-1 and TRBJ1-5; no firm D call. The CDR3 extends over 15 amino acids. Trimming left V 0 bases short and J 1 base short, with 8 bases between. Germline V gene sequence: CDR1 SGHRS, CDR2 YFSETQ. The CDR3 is CASSLVGQSNQPQHF. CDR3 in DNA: TGCGCCAGCAGCTTGGTAGGGCAGAGCAATCAGCCCCAGCATTTT.

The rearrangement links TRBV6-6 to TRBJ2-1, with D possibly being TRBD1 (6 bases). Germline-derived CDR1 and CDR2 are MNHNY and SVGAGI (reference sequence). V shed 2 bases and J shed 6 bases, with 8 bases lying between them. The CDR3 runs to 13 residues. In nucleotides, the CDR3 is TGTGCCAGCAGTTACACGACAGGCAATGAGCAGTTCTTC. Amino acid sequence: CASSYTTGNEQFF.

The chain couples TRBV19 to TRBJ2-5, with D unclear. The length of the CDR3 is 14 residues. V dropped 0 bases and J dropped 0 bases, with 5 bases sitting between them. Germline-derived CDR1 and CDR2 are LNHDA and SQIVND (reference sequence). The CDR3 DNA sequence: TGTGCCAGTAGTATAGAGTTACACCAAGAGACCCAGTACTTC. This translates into CASSIELHQETQYF.

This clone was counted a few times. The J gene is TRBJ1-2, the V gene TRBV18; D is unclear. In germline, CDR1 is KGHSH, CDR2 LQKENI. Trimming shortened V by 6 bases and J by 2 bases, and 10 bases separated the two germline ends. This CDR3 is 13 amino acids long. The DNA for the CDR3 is TGTGCCAGCTCCCCCCAGGCGAACTATGGCTACACCTTC. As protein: CASSPQANYGYTF.

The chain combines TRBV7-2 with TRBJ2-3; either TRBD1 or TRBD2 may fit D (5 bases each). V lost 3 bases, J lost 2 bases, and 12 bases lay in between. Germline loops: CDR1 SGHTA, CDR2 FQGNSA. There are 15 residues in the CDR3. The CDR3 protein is CASSFTRGTTDTQYF. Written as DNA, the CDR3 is TGTGCCAGCAGCTTCACTAGAGGGACCACAGATACGCAGTATTTT.

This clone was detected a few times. CDR3 DNA: TGTGCCAGTCACCCAGCGGGAGGGCGCCGCTCCTACAATGAGCAGTTCTTC. Protein sequence: CASHPAGGRRSYNEQFF. The chain couples TRBV19 to TRBJ2-1, with 10 nucleotides matching TRBD2. The CDR3 has 17 amino acids. The V gene end was trimmed by 8 bases and the J gene end by 0 bases; junction bases not matched to a gene: 10. The germline V gene encodes CDR1 LNHDA and CDR2 SQIVND (reference sequence).

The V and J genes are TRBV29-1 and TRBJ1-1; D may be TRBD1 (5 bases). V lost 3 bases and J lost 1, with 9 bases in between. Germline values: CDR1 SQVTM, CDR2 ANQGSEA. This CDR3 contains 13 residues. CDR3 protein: CSVDRVRNTEAFF. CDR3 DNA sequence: TGCAGCGTTGACAGGGTTCGGAACACTGAAGCTTTCTTT.

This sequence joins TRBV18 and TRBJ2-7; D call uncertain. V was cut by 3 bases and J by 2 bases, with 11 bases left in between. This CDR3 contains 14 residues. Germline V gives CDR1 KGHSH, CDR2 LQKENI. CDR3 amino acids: CASSPWTDAYEQYF. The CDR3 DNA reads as TGTGCCAGCTCACCTTGGACCGATGCCTACGAGCAGTACTTC.

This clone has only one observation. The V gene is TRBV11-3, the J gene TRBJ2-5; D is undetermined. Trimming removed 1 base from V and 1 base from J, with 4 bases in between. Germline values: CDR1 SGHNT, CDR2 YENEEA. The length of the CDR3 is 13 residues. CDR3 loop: CASSLGRQETQYF. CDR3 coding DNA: TGTGCCAGCAGCTTAGGTCGCCAAGAGACCCAGTACTTC.

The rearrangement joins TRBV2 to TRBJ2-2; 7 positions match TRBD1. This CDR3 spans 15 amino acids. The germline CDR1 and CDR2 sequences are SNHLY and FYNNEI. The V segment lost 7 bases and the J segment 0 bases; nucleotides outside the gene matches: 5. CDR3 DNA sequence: TGTGCCAGCACTTCAGACAGGGCGAACACCGGGGAGCTGTTTTTT. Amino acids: CASTSDRANTGELFF.

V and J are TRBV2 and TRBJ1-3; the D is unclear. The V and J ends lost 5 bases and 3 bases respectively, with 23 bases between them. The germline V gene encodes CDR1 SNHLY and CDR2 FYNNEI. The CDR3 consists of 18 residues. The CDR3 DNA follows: TGTGCCAGCAGTTCCGACTTTATAAGGGAACTACGTGGAAACACCATATATTTT. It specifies CASSSDFIRELRGNTIYF.

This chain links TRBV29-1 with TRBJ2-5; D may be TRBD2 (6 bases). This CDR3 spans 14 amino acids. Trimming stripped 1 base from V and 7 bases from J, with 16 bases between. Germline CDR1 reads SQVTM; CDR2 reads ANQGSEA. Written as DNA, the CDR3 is TGCAGCGTTGAAGGGCTAGCGAGTCCCGGGACCCAGTACTTC. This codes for CSVEGLASPGTQYF. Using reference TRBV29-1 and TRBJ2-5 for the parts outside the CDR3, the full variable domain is SAVISQKPSRDICQRGTSLTIQCQVDSQVTMMFWYRQQPGQSLTLIATANQGSEATYESGFVIDKFPISRPNLTFSTLTVSNMSPEDSSIYLCSVEGLASPGTQYFGPGTRLLVL.

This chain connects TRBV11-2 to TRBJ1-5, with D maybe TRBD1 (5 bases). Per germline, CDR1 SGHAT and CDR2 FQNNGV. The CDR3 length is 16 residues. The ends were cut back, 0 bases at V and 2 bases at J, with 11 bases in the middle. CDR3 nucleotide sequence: TGTGCCAGCAGCTTAGAATGGGCCAGGGGCAATCAGCCCCAGCATTTT. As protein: CASSLEWARGNQPQHF. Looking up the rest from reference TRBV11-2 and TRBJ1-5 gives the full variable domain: EAGVAQSPRYKIIEKRQSVAFWCNPISGHATLYWYQQILGQGPKLLIQFQNNGVVDDSQLPKDRFSAERLKGVDSTLKIQPAKLEDSAVYLCASSLEWARGNQPQHFGDGTRLSIL.

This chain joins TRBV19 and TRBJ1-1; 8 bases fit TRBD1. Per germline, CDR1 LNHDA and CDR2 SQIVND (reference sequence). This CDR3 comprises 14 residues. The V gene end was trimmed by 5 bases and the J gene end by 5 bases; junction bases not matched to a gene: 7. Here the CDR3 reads CASSPWTGLTEAFF. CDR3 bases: TGTGCCAGTAGTCCTTGGACAGGGCTGACTGAAGCTTTCTTT. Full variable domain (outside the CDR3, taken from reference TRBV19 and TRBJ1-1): DGGITQSPKYLFRKEGQNVTLSCEQNLNHDAMYWYRQDPGQGLRLIYYSQIVNDFQKGDIAEGYSVSREKKESFPLTVTSAQKNPTAFYLCASSPWTGLTEAFFGQGTRLTVV.